The 14 T cell receptor beta chains below all came from one sample that was sequenced in a study of graft-versus-host responses after intestinal transplantation. Sequencing used immunoSEQ multiplex PCR; TCRdb keeps in-frame clones, though not all of them. The sample consists of 80,000 or so clones, about 90% of them appearing once. Sequencing used PBMCs, obtained 98 days after intestinal transplantation. The receptor source for this set is a human patient who received an intestinal transplant, so some T cells may come from the graft donor.

The gene calls are TRBV2 and TRBJ2-2; D not resolved. This CDR3 is 13 amino acids long. Per the germline V gene, CDR1 is SNHLY and CDR2 is FYNNEI. The V and J ends lost 4 bases and 4 bases respectively, with 7 bases between them. The CDR3, as DNA: TGTGCCAGCAGTGGATCCCGCACCGGGGAGCTGTTTTTT. Translation gives CASSGSRTGELFF.

This chain joins TRBV21-1 and TRBJ2-4; whether TRBD2, the table's D call, matches the DNA was not checked. TRBV21-1 constitutes a pseudogene. The CDR3 is 16 amino acids. The CDR3 protein is CASSKAKTSGMDIQYF. Written as DNA, the CDR3 is TGTGCCAGCAGCAAAGCCAAGACTAGCGGGATGGACATTCAGTACTTC.

The rearrangement links TRBV15 to TRBJ1-3, with no clear D. Germline CDR1 is LNHNV and CDR2 is YYDKDF (reference sequence). This CDR3 comprises 15 residues. V dropped 0 bases and J dropped 2 bases, with 8 bases sitting between them. CDR3 DNA sequence: TGTGCCACCAGCAGAGATTCCAGACCTGGAAACACCATATATTTT. It codes for CATSRDSRPGNTIYF.

The CDR3 here is CASSANEPQVSSYNEQFF. The CDR3 DNA sequence: TGTGCCAGCAGTGCGAACGAGCCCCAAGTCAGCTCCTACAATGAGCAGTTCTTC. The rearrangement joins TRBV27 to TRBJ2-1, with no clear D. The CDR3 has 18 residues. The germline V gene has CDR1 MNHEY and CDR2 SMNVEV (reference sequence). The V gene lost 5 bases and the J gene lost 0 bases, with 20 bases spanning the gap.

This clone was recorded once. The chain joins TRBV28 to TRBJ2-1, with 8 bases matching TRBD2. The germline V gene has CDR1 MDHEN and CDR2 SYDVKM. Unmatched junction bases numbered 5, after V lost 6 bases and J lost 1 base. The CDR3 is 15 residues long. The DNA of the CDR3 is TGTGCCAGCAGCCCGGGAGGGCCATCCTACAATGAGCAGTTCTTC. Its translation is CASSPGGPSYNEQFF.

A word on this clone: The germline gene is not matched at one end of the junction; a read error may be the cause. The chain links TRBV6-1 to TRBJ2-3; 8 bases align to TRBD2. This CDR3 region has 14 residues. Per the germline V gene, CDR1 is MNHNS and CDR2 is SASEGT. The CDR3 loop is CASSEAGVPDTQYF. In nucleotides, the CDR3 is TGTGCCAGCAGCGAAGCGGGAGTACCAGATACGCAGTATTTT.

The V and J genes are TRBV5-1 and TRBJ2-2; no reliable D call. The CDR3 has 12 residues. V was trimmed by 0 bases and J by 6 bases, leaving 3 bases between them. Germline V gene lookup returns CDR1 SGHRS and CDR2 YFSETQ. CDR3 in amino acids: CASSLGAGELFF. The CDR3 DNA reads TGCGCCAGCAGCTTGGGGGCCGGGGAGCTGTTTTTT.

The chain recombines TRBV19 with TRBJ1-4; D is uncertain. V was shortened by 3 bases and J by 8 bases, with 10 bases between the two germline ends. This CDR3 is 13 amino acids long. Germline loops: CDR1 LNHDA, CDR2 SQIVND (reference sequence). The CDR3 loop is CASSIGLGEKLFF. CDR3 sequence (DNA): TGTGCCAGTAGTATTGGGCTAGGGGAAAAACTGTTTTTT.

This clone occurred once. V gene TRBV5-4 combines with J gene TRBJ1-1, with TRBD1 as a possible D gene (6 bases). Per germline, CDR1 SGHNT and CDR2 YYREEE (reference sequence). The CDR3 runs 15 residues. The V end lost 6 bases, the J end lost 6 bases, and 21 bases lay between the germline ends. The CDR3 coding sequence is TGTGCCAGCATCCCGCGGCCAGGAGGGGGTGCTGAAGCTTTCTTT. Its translation: CASIPRPGGGAEAFF.

This clone was observed a handful of times. The chain links TRBV2 to TRBJ2-1; D call uncertain. The CDR3 is 13 residues long. Per germline, CDR1 SNHLY and CDR2 FYNNEI. V was cut by 10 bases and J by 3 bases, with 13 bases left in between. The DNA for the CDR3 is TGTGCCACCATGCCGGACGACTACAATGAGCAGTTCTTC. Amino acids: CATMPDDYNEQFF.

V is TRBV27 and J is TRBJ2-1; 11 bases are a match to TRBD2. V trimming: 5 bases; J trimming: 6 bases; junction bases outside the gene matches: 9. The CDR3 spans 16 residues. The germline CDR1 and CDR2 sequences are MNHEY and SMNVEV (reference sequence). The CDR3 region is CASSLGLAEAPNEQFF. CDR3 in DNA: TGTGCCAGCAGTCTGGGACTAGCGGAGGCCCCCAATGAGCAGTTCTTC.

The chain employs TRBV7-9 and TRBJ2-3; 8 bases match TRBD1. Germline V gene sequence: CDR1 SEHNR, CDR2 FQNEAQ (reference sequence). The CDR3 spans 15 residues. Trimming took 5 bases from V and 3 from J; bases not matched to a gene: 7. CDR3 region: CASSLVGQGTDTQYF. For the CDR3, the DNA is TGTGCCAGCAGCCTTGTTGGACAGGGTACAGATACGCAGTATTTT. Based on the CDR3 plus reference TRBV7-9 and TRBJ2-3, the full variable domain is DTGVSQNPRHKITKRGQNVTFRCDPISEHNRLYWYRQTLGQGPEFLTYFQNEAQLEKSRLLSDRFSAERPKGSFSTLEIQRTEQGDSAMYLCASSLVGQGTDTQYFGPGTRLTVL.

This clone has more than one count but fewer than ten. The rearrangement joins TRBV6-5 to TRBJ2-7, with D possibly TRBD2 on 6 matching bases. The CDR3 loop spans 13 amino acids. The V gene lost 7 bases and the J gene lost 2 bases, with 12 bases spanning the gap. Germline CDR1 reads MNHEY; CDR2 reads SVGAGI. The chain's CDR3 is CASNHGSTYEQYF. CDR3 coding DNA: TGTGCCAGCAATCACGGGAGTACCTACGAGCAGTACTTC.

The V and J genes are TRBV2 and TRBJ2-1; D is ambiguous. Germline CDR1 reads SNHLY; CDR2 reads FYNNEI. Trimming stripped 10 bases from V and 8 bases from J, with 12 bases between. The CDR3 length is 11 residues. The CDR3 coding sequence is TGTGCCACCAAAAATGGCCATGAGCAGTTCTTC. Translation gives CATKNGHEQFF.